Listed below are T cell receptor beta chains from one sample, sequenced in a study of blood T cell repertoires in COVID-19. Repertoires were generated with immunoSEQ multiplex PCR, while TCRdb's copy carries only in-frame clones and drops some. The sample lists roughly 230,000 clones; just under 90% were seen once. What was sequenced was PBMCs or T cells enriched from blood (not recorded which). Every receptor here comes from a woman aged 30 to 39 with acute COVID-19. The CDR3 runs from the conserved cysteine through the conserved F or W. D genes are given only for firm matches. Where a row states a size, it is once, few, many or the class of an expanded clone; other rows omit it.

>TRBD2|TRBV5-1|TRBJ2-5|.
CASSSTSGQTQYF
TGCGCCAGCAGCTCGACTAGCGGCCAGACCCAGTACTTC
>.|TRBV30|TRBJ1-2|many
CAWSVLSGVYTF
TGTGCCTGGAGTGTACTGTCTGGAGTCTACACCTTC
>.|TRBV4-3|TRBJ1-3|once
CASSQDDSHRNTIYF
TGCGCCAGCAGCCAAGACGACAGTCACCGCAACACCATATATTTT
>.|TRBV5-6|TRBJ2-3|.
CASSLSGGSDTQYF
TGTGCCAGCAGCTTGTCCGGGGGATCAGATACGCAGTATTTT
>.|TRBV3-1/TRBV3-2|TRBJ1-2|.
CASSQDIETGNGYTF
TGTGCCAGCAGCCAAGATATCGAGACAGGCAACGGCTACACCTTC
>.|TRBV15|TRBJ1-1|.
CATSRAGVLMNTEAFF
TGTGCCACCAGCAGAGCAGGGGTCCTCATGAACACTGAAGCTTTCTTT
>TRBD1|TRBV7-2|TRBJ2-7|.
CASSPGQGRSYEQYF
TGTGCCAGCAGCCCCGGACAGGGGCGCTCCTACGAGCAGTACTTC
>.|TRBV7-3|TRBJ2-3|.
CASSLTLTPVDTQYF
TGTGCCAGCAGCTTAACCTTAACCCCGGTCGATACGCAGTATTTT
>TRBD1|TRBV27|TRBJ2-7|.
CASSLFGTGVPYEQYF
TGTGCCAGCAGTTTATTTGGGACAGGGGTACCCTACGAGCAGTACTTC
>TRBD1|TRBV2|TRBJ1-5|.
CASSEAGQAGLQPQHF
TGTGCCAGCAGTGAAGCGGGACAGGCGGGTTTGCAGCCCCAGCATTTT
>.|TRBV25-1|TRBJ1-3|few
CASSESSSGNTIYF
TGTGCCAGCAGTGAATCGAGCTCTGGAAACACCATATATTTT
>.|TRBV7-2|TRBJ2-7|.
CASSLGVTASSYEQYF
TGTGCCAGCAGCTTAGGGGTGACAGCAAGCTCCTACGAGCAGTACTTC
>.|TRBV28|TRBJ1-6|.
CASRDSTNSPLHF
TGTGCCAGCAGGGACAGTACTAATTCACCCCTCCACTTT
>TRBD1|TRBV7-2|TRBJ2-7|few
CASSSEQGSSYEQYF
TGTGCCAGCAGCTCTGAACAGGGGAGCTCCTACGAGCAGTACTTC
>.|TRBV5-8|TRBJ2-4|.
CASSLRPTGSGSNIQYF
TGTGCCAGCAGCTTGAGGCCGACGGGATCCGGGTCAAACATTCAGTACTTC
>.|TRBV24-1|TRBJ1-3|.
CATSDSPSTADSGNTIYF
TGTGCCACCAGTGATTCCCCCAGTACAGCGGACTCTGGAAACACCATATATTTT
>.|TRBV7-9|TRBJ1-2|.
CASSPWASGNYGYTF
TGTGCCAGCAGCCCTTGGGCCTCGGGGAACTATGGCTACACCTTC
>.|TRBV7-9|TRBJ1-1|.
CASSGRTGYEAFF
TGTGCCAGCAGCGGACGGACGGGGTATGAAGCTTTCTTT
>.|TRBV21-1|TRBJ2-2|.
CASSHRQGAPNTGELFF
TGTGCCAGCAGCCATAGACAGGGGGCCCCGAACACCGGGGAGCTGTTTTTT
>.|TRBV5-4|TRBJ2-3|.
CASSQRSGRGADTQYF
TGTGCCAGCAGCCAACGATCGGGCAGGGGGGCAGATACGCAGTATTTT
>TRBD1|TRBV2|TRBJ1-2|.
CASCEGSSGTGRYGYTF
TGTGCCAGCTGCGAGGGTTCGTCCGGGACAGGGCGTTATGGCTACACCTTC
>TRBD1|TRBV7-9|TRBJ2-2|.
CASSRDRANTGELFF
TGTGCCAGCAGCCGGGACAGGGCGAACACCGGGGAGCTGTTTTTT
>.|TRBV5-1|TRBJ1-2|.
CASSLEAGFPGYTF
TGCGCCAGCAGCTTGGAGGCGGGTTTTCCCGGCTACACCTTC
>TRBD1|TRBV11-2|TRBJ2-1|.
CASSADRGPSSYNEQFF
TGTGCCAGCAGCGCGGACAGGGGGCCGAGCTCCTACAATGAGCAGTTCTTC
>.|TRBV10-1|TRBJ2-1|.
CASSSPRDNNEQFF
TGCGCCAGCAGTTCCCCCAGGGACAACAATGAGCAGTTCTTC
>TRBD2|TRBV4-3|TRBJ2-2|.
CASSQGTSGGNTGELFF
TGCGCCAGCAGCCAAGGGACTAGCGGGGGGAACACCGGGGAGCTGTTTTTT
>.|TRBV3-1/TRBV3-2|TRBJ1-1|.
CASSQVGSGATEAFF
TGTGCCAGCAGCCAAGTTGGCAGCGGGGCAACTGAAGCTTTCTTT
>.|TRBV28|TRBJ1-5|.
CASSLFRENQPQHF
TGTGCCAGCAGTTTATTTAGGGAGAATCAGCCCCAGCATTTT
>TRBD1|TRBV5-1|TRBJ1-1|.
CASRQTGGSTEAFF
TGCGCCAGCAGGCAAACAGGGGGCTCCACTGAAGCTTTCTTT
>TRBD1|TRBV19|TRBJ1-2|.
CASSNRDRASGYTF
TGTGCCAGTAGTAACCGGGACAGGGCCTCTGGCTACACCTTC
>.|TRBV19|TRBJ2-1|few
CASSSGRGEYNEQFF
TGTGCCAGTAGTAGTGGCAGGGGCGAATACAATGAGCAGTTCTTC
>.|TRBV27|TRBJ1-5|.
CASSLFRLSQPQHF
TGTGCCAGCAGTTTATTTAGACTGTCTCAGCCCCAGCATTTT
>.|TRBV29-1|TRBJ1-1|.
CSVSWTEVSEAFF
TGCAGCGTTAGTTGGACGGAGGTATCTGAAGCTTTCTTT
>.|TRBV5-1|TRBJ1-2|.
CASSTFPGHSYGYTF
TGCGCCAGCTCTACTTTTCCGGGACACAGCTATGGCTACACCTTC
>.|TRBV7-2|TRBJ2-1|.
CASSLERAYNEQFF
TGTGCCAGCAGCTTAGAGCGAGCTTACAATGAGCAGTTCTTC
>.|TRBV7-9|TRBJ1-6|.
CASGQDNSPLHF
TGTGCCAGCGGACAAGACAATTCACCCCTCCACTTT
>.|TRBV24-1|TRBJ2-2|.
CATSDQNTGELFF
TGTGCCACCAGTGACCAGAACACCGGGGAGCTGTTTTTT
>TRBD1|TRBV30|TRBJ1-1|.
CASGTGPQAFF
TGTGCCTCCGGGACAGGGCCTCAAGCTTTCTTT
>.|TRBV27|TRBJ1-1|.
CASSTPGRAGRPEAFF
TGTGCCAGCAGTACCCCGGGAAGGGCAGGGAGGCCTGAAGCTTTCTTT
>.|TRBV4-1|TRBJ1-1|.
CASSQGGYTEAFF
TGCGCCAGCAGCCAGGGGGGATACACTGAAGCTTTCTTT
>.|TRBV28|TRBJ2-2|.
CASSFLSAVLTGELFF
TGTGCCAGCAGTTTCTTATCGGCAGTACTAACCGGGGAGCTGTTTTTT
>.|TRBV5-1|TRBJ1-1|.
CASSSRGDLNTEAFF
TGCGCCAGCAGCTCACGGGGAGATTTGAACACTGAAGCTTTCTTT
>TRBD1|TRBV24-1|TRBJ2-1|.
CATSDLGDRVGNEQFF
TGTGCCACCAGTGATCTAGGGGACAGGGTAGGTAATGAGCAGTTCTTC
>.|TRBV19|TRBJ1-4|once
CASSFVTNEKLFF
TGTGCCAGTAGTTTCGTGACTAATGAAAAACTGTTTTTT
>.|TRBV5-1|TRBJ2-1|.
CASSLVEYNEQFF
TGCGCCAGCAGCTTGGTTGAGTACAATGAGCAGTTCTTC
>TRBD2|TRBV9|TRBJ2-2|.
CASSRDGTTSPGELFF
TGTGCCAGCAGCCGAGACGGGACTACCTCTCCCGGGGAGCTGTTTTTT
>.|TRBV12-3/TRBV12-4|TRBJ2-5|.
CATAWTEQETQYF
TGTGCCACAGCCTGGACAGAACAAGAGACCCAGTACTTC
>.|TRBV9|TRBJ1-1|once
CASSVTGTMNTEAFF
TGTGCCAGCAGCGTCACCGGGACTATGAACACTGAAGCTTTCTTT
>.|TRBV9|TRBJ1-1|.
CASSVSPNGGNTEAFF
TGTGCCAGCAGCGTATCCCCCAATGGGGGCAACACTGAAGCTTTCTTT
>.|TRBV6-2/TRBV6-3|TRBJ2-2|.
CASSYDLALRTGELFF
TGTGCCAGCAGTTACGATTTGGCTCTCAGGACCGGGGAGCTGTTTTTT
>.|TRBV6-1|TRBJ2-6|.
CASSEESSGANVLTF
TGTGCCAGCAGTGAAGAGAGCTCTGGGGCCAACGTCCTGACTTTC
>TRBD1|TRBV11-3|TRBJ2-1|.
CASSPTGTGAYNEQFF
TGTGCCAGCAGCCCTACCGGGACAGGAGCTTACAATGAGCAGTTCTTC
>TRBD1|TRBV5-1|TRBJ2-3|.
CASSLGTGGRNIVVSTDTQYF
TGCGCCAGCAGCTTGGGCACAGGGGGCAGGAATATTGTAGTGAGCACAGATACGCAGTATTTT
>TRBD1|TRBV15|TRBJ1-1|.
CATNPDRGATEAFF
TGTGCCACCAACCCAGACAGGGGCGCCACTGAAGCTTTCTTT